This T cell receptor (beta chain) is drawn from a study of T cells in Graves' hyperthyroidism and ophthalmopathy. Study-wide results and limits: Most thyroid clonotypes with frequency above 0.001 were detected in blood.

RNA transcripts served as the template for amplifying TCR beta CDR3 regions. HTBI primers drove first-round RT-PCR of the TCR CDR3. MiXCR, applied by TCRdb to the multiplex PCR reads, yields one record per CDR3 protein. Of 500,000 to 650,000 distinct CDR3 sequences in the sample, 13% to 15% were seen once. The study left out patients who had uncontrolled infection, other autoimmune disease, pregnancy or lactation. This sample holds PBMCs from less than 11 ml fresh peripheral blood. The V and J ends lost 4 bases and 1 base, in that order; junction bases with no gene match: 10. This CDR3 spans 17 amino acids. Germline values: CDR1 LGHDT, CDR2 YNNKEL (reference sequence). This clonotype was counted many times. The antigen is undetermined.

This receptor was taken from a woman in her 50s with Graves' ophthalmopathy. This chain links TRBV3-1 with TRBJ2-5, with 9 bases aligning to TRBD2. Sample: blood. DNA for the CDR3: TGTGCCAGCAGCCTTAGCCTCGGGACTAGCTCCCAAGAGACCCAGTACTTC. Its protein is CASSLSLGTSSQETQYF.